Below are 23 T cell receptor beta chains sequenced from a single sample in a study of cytomegalovirus exposure and HLA in healthy donors. PCR was performed using 60 Vbeta and 13 Jbeta primers. Clones were read by immunoSEQ multiplex PCR, and TCRdb kept only the in-frame ones, dropping some. This sample's table has 150,000 to 200,000 clones. The sequenced sample consisted of PBMCs. The source of these receptors is a woman aged 18-29 years in good health and CMV-seropositive.

V gene TRBV18 combines with J gene TRBJ2-7; 7 nucleotides agree with TRBD2. Germline trimming cut 0 bases from V and 1 base from J; bases unmatched to any gene: 6. The germline V gene encodes CDR1 KGHSH and CDR2 LQKENI. This CDR3 is built from 16 residues. DNA for the CDR3: TGTGCCAGCTCACCACCGGAGGGAGGGAGTTCCTACGAGCAGTACTTC. Amino acid sequence: CASSPPEGGSSYEQYF.

This rearrangement joins TRBV6-1 to TRBJ2-3, with 8 positions matching TRBD2. The J segment lost 5 bases and the V segment lost 1 base, leaving 5 bases of the junction unmatched. The CDR3 runs 15 residues. Germline V gene data show CDR1 as MNHNS and CDR2 as SASEGT. The CDR3 nucleotides are TGTGCCAGCAGTGAAGTGGTAGCGGGGCTAGATACGCAGTATTTT. Protein sequence: CASSEVVAGLDTQYF.

This chain uses TRBV30 with TRBJ2-5; TRBD2 is a possible D gene (5 bases). Per the germline V gene, CDR1 is GTSNPN and CDR2 is SVGIG (reference sequence). The CDR3 runs 12 residues. The germline V and J ends were trimmed by 0 bases and 4 bases, with 6 bases remaining between them. The CDR3 region has the DNA TGTGCCTGGAGTGTAGGAGGAGAGACCCAGTACTTC. It specifies CAWSVGGETQYF.

The chain combines TRBV4-1 with TRBJ2-2, with D uncertain. Trimming took 1 base from V and 6 from J, leaving 15 bases between them. The CDR3 covers 16 residues. The germline gives CDR1 MGHRA, CDR2 YSYEKL. The CDR3 protein is CASSQAVLGSPGELFF. The CDR3, as DNA: TGCGCCAGCAGCCAAGCGGTTCTAGGTTCTCCCGGGGAGCTGTTTTTT.

This sequence joins TRBV6-5 and TRBJ1-1, with D possibly being TRBD1 (5 bases). V was trimmed by 7 bases and J by 4 bases, leaving 19 bases between them. Germline CDR1 MNHEY, CDR2 SVGAGI. CDR3 length equals 15 residues. Here the CDR3 DNA reads TGTGCCAGCACTAACTGGGACTTATCTGGCACTGAAGCTTTCTTT. Translating it yields CASTNWDLSGTEAFF.

The chain has TRBV28 and TRBJ1-1; 8 nucleotides align to TRBD1. From germline, CDR1 is MDHEN and CDR2 SYDVKM. The trim removed 4 bases at V and 1 base at J, leaving 8 bases unmatched. The CDR3 sequence is 16 residues long. CDR3 nucleotides: TGTGCCAGCAGTTCATGGACAGGGAAAGGGAACACTGAAGCTTTCTTT. It translates to CASSSWTGKGNTEAFF.

Remarks on this clone: Other nucleotide sequences from this sample produce the same CDR3. The gene calls are TRBV20-1 and TRBJ2-7, with 7 positions matching TRBD2. The V and J ends lost 6 bases and 5 bases, in that order; junction bases with no gene match: 4. CDR3 length equals 11 residues. CDR1 is DFQATT and CDR2 is SNEGSKA in the germline V gene (reference sequence). CDR3 bases: TGCAGTGCCCCCCGGGGGGACGAGCAGTACTTC. Amino acids: CSAPRGDEQYF.

This chain connects TRBV9 to TRBJ2-2; D is unresolved. This CDR3 contains 12 residues. The germline V gene encodes CDR1 SGDLS and CDR2 YYNGEE. V lost 4 bases and J 7 bases, leaving 8 bases between the germline ends. In DNA, the CDR3 is TGTGCCAGCAGCACGCTTAGCGGGGAGCTGTTTTTT. The encoded protein is CASSTLSGELFF.

The chain employs TRBV2 and TRBJ1-2, with D hard to call. The germline V and J ends were trimmed by 8 bases and 2 bases, with 12 bases remaining between them. Germline lookup yields CDR1 SNHLY and CDR2 FYNNEI. The CDR3 runs 13 residues. CDR3 DNA sequence: TGTGCCAGCCAACGGGGTACAAACTATGGCTACACCTTC. The encoded protein is CASQRGTNYGYTF.

The chain couples TRBV19 to TRBJ1-2; D is uncertain. Trimming removed 9 bases at V and 1 base at J, with 21 bases between. CDR3 length: 16 residues. CDR1 is LNHDA and CDR2 is SQIVND in the germline V gene (reference sequence). CDR3 in DNA: TGTGCCAGCCGCGCCCTAGGCCTCGGCAGTAACTATGGCTACACCTTC. The encoded protein is CASRALGLGSNYGYTF. The full variable domain, completed using reference TRBV19 and TRBJ1-2, is DGGITQSPKYLFRKEGQNVTLSCEQNLNHDAMYWYRQDPGQGLRLIYYSQIVNDFQKGDIAEGYSVSREKKESFPLTVTSAQKNPTAFYLCASRALGLGSNYGYTFGSGTRLTVV.

The V and J genes are TRBV30 and TRBJ2-1, with 7 bases that match TRBD2. There are 14 residues in the CDR3. Germline V gene data show CDR1 as GTSNPN and CDR2 as SVGIG (reference sequence). Trimming removed 3 bases from V and 8 bases from J; junction bases left unmatched: 10. The CDR3 DNA reads TGTGCCTGGAGGGGTGGCGGGAGTCTACATGAGCAGTTCTTC. It translates to CAWRGGGSLHEQFF.

The chain joins TRBV5-4 to TRBJ2-7; the match to TRBD1 covers 8 bases. Germline V CDR1 and CDR2: SGHNT, YYREEE (reference sequence). The V segment lost 6 bases and the J segment 4 bases; nucleotides outside the gene matches: 15. This CDR3 has 16 residues. The CDR3 sequence: CASTPEGWTGIYEQYF. CDR3 sequence (DNA): TGTGCCAGCACCCCCGAGGGATGGACAGGGATTTACGAGCAGTACTTC.

The V gene is TRBV5-1, the J gene TRBJ1-1; the D is unclear. The V gene's germline CDR1 is SGHRS and CDR2 YFSETQ. The CDR3 length is 13 residues. The V end was cut by 0 bases, the J end by 7 bases, with 10 bases between. The CDR3 sequence is CASSLVGNGEAFF. The CDR3 DNA follows: TGCGCCAGCAGCTTGGTCGGGAATGGTGAAGCTTTCTTT.

The chain uses TRBV19 and TRBJ2-7; TRBD2 aligns across 12 bases. Trimming removed 3 bases from V and 3 bases from J; junction bases left unmatched: 6. The CDR3 runs 16 residues. Germline V gene data show CDR1 as LNHDA and CDR2 as SQIVND (reference sequence). The CDR3 spells CASSMFGLAGIYEQYF. The CDR3 DNA reads TGTGCCAGTAGTATGTTCGGACTAGCGGGGATCTACGAGCAGTACTTC.

The J gene is TRBJ1-4, the V gene TRBV29-1; 9 nucleotides match TRBD1. Germline V gene sequence: CDR1 SQVTM, CDR2 ANQGSEA. The CDR3 consists of 14 residues. The ends lost 5 bases at V and 6 bases at J; junction bases unmatched: 7. In nucleotides, the CDR3 is TGCAGCGTTAAACAGGGGGCCAAGGATGAAAAACTGTTTTTT. It translates to CSVKQGAKDEKLFF. Using reference TRBV29-1 and TRBJ1-4 for the parts outside the CDR3, the full variable domain is SAVISQKPSRDICQRGTSLTIQCQVDSQVTMMFWYRQQPGQSLTLIATANQGSEATYESGFVIDKFPISRPNLTFSTLTVSNMSPEDSSIYLCSVKQGAKDEKLFFGSGTQLSVL.

This chain connects TRBV10-1 to TRBJ2-7; 9 positions agree with TRBD1. Germline loops: CDR1 WNHNN, CDR2 SYGVQD (reference sequence). This CDR3 comprises 16 residues. V lost 2 bases and J lost 8; bases outside the gene matches: 13. CDR3 in DNA: TGCGCCAGCAGTGAGAACCGGGACAGGGATTACCCAAAGCAGTACTTC. Translating gives CASSENRDRDYPKQYF.

V is TRBV7-2 and J is TRBJ2-7; 11 bases line up with TRBD2. The CDR3 spans 16 residues. Germline V CDR1 and CDR2: SGHTA, FQGNSA. Germline trimming cut 1 base from V and 5 bases from J; bases unmatched to any gene: 7. The CDR3 nucleotides are TGTGCCAGCAGCTTAGTGAGTAGCGGGGGGGCCGACGAGCAGTACTTC. Residues: CASSLVSSGGADEQYF.

The chain is built from TRBV11-3 and TRBJ1-2; 12 bases are a match to TRBD1. The CDR3 contains 15 residues. Germline values: CDR1 SGHNT, CDR2 YENEEA. After removal of 3 bases from V and 7 bases from J, the junction contained 6 bases not matched to a gene. The CDR3 sequence: CASSFTGTGGSGYTF. CDR3 coding DNA: TGTGCCAGCAGCTTTACCGGGACAGGGGGCTCTGGCTACACCTTC.

The V and J genes are TRBV5-1 and TRBJ2-5; D call uncertain. With the DNA end fitting TRBJ2-7 better, the J assignment may be wrong. Per the germline V gene, CDR1 is SGHRS and CDR2 is YFSETQ. The CDR3 runs 12 residues. CDR3 in DNA: TGCGCCAGCAGCCCCGACTCGCTCGAGCAGTACTTC. Its translation is CASSPDSLEQYF.

This chain joins TRBV15 and TRBJ2-5; 7 bases are shared with TRBD1. Germline V gene sequence: CDR1 LNHNV, CDR2 YYDKDF (reference sequence). The CDR3 covers 13 residues. The junction had 6 bases not matched to a gene; V was cut back by 6 bases and J by 5 bases. CDR3 protein: CATRATGSETQYF. CDR3 DNA: TGTGCCACCAGAGCGACAGGGAGCGAGACCCAGTACTTC.

The rearrangement joins TRBV6-1 to TRBJ2-3; 7 nucleotides agree with TRBD2. CDR1 is MNHNS and CDR2 is SASEGT in the germline V gene. The CDR3 length is 14 residues. V was pared by 4 bases and J by 6 bases, with 7 bases of the junction left unmatched. CDR3 in amino acids: CASSVVRGKDTQYF. CDR3 coding DNA: TGTGCCAGCAGTGTCGTGCGGGGGAAGGATACGCAGTATTTT.

The V gene is TRBV6-5, the J gene TRBJ2-7; 9 nucleotides match TRBD2. The CDR3 contains 15 residues. CDR1 MNHEY and CDR2 SVGAGI come from the germline V gene. The V gene end was trimmed by 2 bases and the J gene end by 7 bases; junction bases not matched to a gene: 9. CDR3 amino acids: CASSYSIAGVGEQYF. DNA of the CDR3: TGTGCCAGCAGTTACAGCATAGCGGGGGTAGGTGAGCAGTACTTC.

V usage is TRBV6-5 and J usage is TRBJ2-1, with 9 nucleotides matching TRBD1. After removal of 5 bases from V and 7 bases from J, the junction contained 9 bases not matched to a gene. Germline CDR1 MNHEY, CDR2 SVGAGI. The CDR3 sequence is 15 residues long. In DNA form, the CDR3 reads TGTGCCAGCAGTCTGTCTACAGGGGGCTATAATGAGCAGTTCTTC. Translated, it gives CASSLSTGGYNEQFF.